The T cell receptor beta chain described here comes from a study of shared clonotypes between healthy human individuals. Study-level findings and limits: Sampling was confined to blood; repertoires within tissues likely differ. An effect of sequencing depth on clonotype sharing among donors was expected. Rarefaction analysis demonstrated incomplete sorted-subset sequencing notwithstanding large depth.

Germline V gene lookup returns CDR1 SGHAT and CDR2 FQNNGV. V lost 4 bases, J lost 5 bases, and 7 bases stayed unmatched. The length of the CDR3 is 15 residues. Details on this clone: Antigen: not known.

Assay runs were performed at deep level. Here immunoSEQ multiplex PCR was the method, and the copy in TCRdb shows in-frame clones only, minus some. The table lists about 580,000 clones, roughly 98% of them singletons. Positive CCR7 selection of CD45RO-negative cells yielded the naive CD8 cells, and terminally differentiated effector memory CD45RA+ cells were excluded. This sequence was found in a man aged 25-45 years in good health. The specimen was naive CD8+ T cells sorted from blood. This chain uses TRBV11-2 with TRBJ1-3, with 8 nucleotides matching TRBD1. As DNA, the CDR3 is TGTGCCAGCAGCTCGCTACGGGACAGGAGAAACACCATATATTTT. The encoded protein is CASSSLRDRRNTIYF.